This is a list of T cell receptor beta chains from one sample in a study of cytomegalovirus exposure and HLA in healthy donors. The data were produced by immunoSEQ multiplex PCR, yet TCRdb's version contains in-frame clones alone and is incomplete. Altogether 200,000 or so clones are present, around 80% being singletons, with the ten largest covering just over 2%. Sequenced material: PBMCs. The receptors were sampled from a woman aged 18-29 years in good health and CMV-seropositive. Both conserved end residues are part of each CDR3. The D gene is left open where the match is weak. The size entry is marked missing in some rows and otherwise reads once, few, many or a size class.

d_gene	abundance	v_gene	j_gene	CDR3nt	CDR3aa
-	-	TRBV11-2	TRBJ1-4	TGTGCTATAGGGGGAACAACTAATGAAAAACTGTTTTTT	CAIGGTTNEKLFF
-	-	TRBV30	TRBJ2-2	TGTGCCTGGAGTGGGGAGACTGAAAGCACCGGGGAGCTGTTTTTT	CAWSGETESTGELFF
-	-	TRBV25-1	TRBJ2-2	TGTGCCAGCAGTGACGACCAGACAGGTTTCGGGGAGCTGTTTTTT	CASSDDQTGFGELFF
TRBD2	-	TRBV2	TRBJ2-2	TGTGCCAGCGGGAAACTAGCGGGGGCCGCGAACACCGGGGAGCTGTTTTTT	CASGKLAGAANTGELFF
-	once	TRBV19	TRBJ2-3	TGTGCCAGTAGTATAGTCGGGGGGCCCACAGATACGCAGTATTTT	CASSIVGGPTDTQYF
-	-	TRBV5-1	TRBJ1-1	TGCGCCAGCAGCTCGGGGATTGAAGCTTTCTTT	CASSSGIEAFF
TRBD1	-	TRBV5-4	TRBJ2-7	TGTGCCAGCAGCTTGGGGACAGGGGGCGACGAGCAGTACTTC	CASSLGTGGDEQYF
-	-	TRBV7-9	TRBJ1-2	TGTGCCAGCAGCTTAGCCGTTGGAGGGTTGGACGGCTACACCTTC	CASSLAVGGLDGYTF
-	-	TRBV7-7	TRBJ2-7	TGTGCCAGCAGCCGCCTTGGCGGGGATAACGAGCAGTACTTC	CASSRLGGDNEQYF
TRBD2	-	TRBV11-3	TRBJ2-1	TGTGCCAGCAGCTTAGTAGCGGGGGGGCCCAATGAGCAGTTCTTC	CASSLVAGGPNEQFF
-	-	TRBV29-1	TRBJ1-5	TGCAGCGTGCAGGGGCCCCAGCCCCAGCATTTT	CSVQGPQPQHF
-	-	TRBV5-1	TRBJ1-2	TGCGCCAGCAGCGCCCCGGAGGTAACGAATGGCTACACCTTC	CASSAPEVTNGYTF
TRBD2	few	TRBV5-1	TRBJ2-3	TGCGCCAGCACCCCACTAGCGGGGGGAAGCACAGATACGCAGTATTTT	CASTPLAGGSTDTQYF
TRBD1	-	TRBV6-1	TRBJ1-6	TGTGCCAGCAGCCTGGGGGACAGGAATAATTCACCCCTCCACTTT	CASSLGDRNNSPLHF
-	once	TRBV6-5	TRBJ1-2	TGTGCCAGCAGTAAGGACTTCTATGGCTACACCTTC	CASSKDFYGYTF
-	-	TRBV28	TRBJ1-2	TGTGCCAGCGGATCCCCGGGAGGGGTAGGGTATGGCTACACCTTC	CASGSPGGVGYGYTF
-	-	TRBV2	TRBJ1-1	TGTGCCAGCAGCGGGAGTCAGGGTCTCCCCGAAGCTTTCTTT	CASSGSQGLPEAFF
TRBD2	-	TRBV30	TRBJ2-2	TGTGCCTGGAGTAGACTAGCGAGGGATAAGGGGGAGCTGTTTTTT	CAWSRLARDKGELFF
TRBD1	-	TRBV11-2	TRBJ2-7	TGTGCCAGCAGCCAGGACAGGGGGGGGGCACAGTACTTC	CASSQDRGGAQYF
-	-	TRBV4-2	TRBJ2-3	TGTGCCAGCAGCCCACGCACAGGGACGGATACGCAGTATTTT	CASSPRTGTDTQYF
-	once	TRBV28	TRBJ1-4	TGTGCCAGCGGACTGAGGGCCGGGGGGAAACTGTTTTTT	CASGLRAGGKLFF
TRBD2	-	TRBV5-6	TRBJ2-1	TGTGCCAGCAGCATGGGACTAGCGGGGGCCTATGAGCAGTTCTTC	CASSMGLAGAYEQFF
-	-	TRBV7-2	TRBJ2-5	TGTGCCAGCAGCTTAGCTCAAGGAGGGCGAGAGACCCAGTACTTC	CASSLAQGGRETQYF
-	-	TRBV29-1	TRBJ1-1	TGCAGCGGCAACAGGTGGAACACTGAAGCTTTCTTT	CSGNRWNTEAFF
-	-	TRBV19	TRBJ2-1	TGTGCCAGTAGTACAACAGGCTACAATGAGCAGTTCTTC	CASSTTGYNEQFF
TRBD1	-	TRBV5-1	TRBJ1-1	TGCGCCAGCAGCTCTACAGGGGGCCGGGCTTTCTTT	CASSSTGGRAFF
-	-	TRBV6-1	TRBJ1-5	TGTGCCAGCAGTGCCATGGGGGGGACAAGCAATCAGCCCCAGCATTTT	CASSAMGGTSNQPQHF
-	-	TRBV15	TRBJ2-5	TGTGCCACCAGCAGAACGACGGGGGGCGAGACCCAGTACTTC	CATSRTTGGETQYF
TRBD2	-	TRBV19	TRBJ2-6	TGTGCCAGTAGTATGCAGTATGGGGGGGGGAGGAGCTCTGGGGCCAACGTCCTGACTTTC	CASSMQYGGGRSSGANVLTF
-	-	TRBV23-1	TRBJ1-4	TGCGCCAGCCTTTACGGAGCAACTAATGAAAAACTGTTTTTT	CASLYGATNEKLFF
-	-	TRBV28	TRBJ1-2	TGTGCCAGCAGCCAACAGGGTGTGGGCTACACCTTC	CASSQQGVGYTF
TRBD1	-	TRBV6-6	TRBJ1-2	TGTGCCAGCAGGCCAACCTGGACAGGGAGGAGTGGCTACACCTTC	CASRPTWTGRSGYTF
-	-	TRBV6-5	TRBJ1-4	TGTGCCAGCAGTTACGGGGCAGGGAGGAGAAATGAAAAACTGTTTTTT	CASSYGAGRRNEKLFF